One sample yielded the 20 T cell receptor beta chains listed below, sequenced in a study of blood T cell repertoires in COVID-19. The assay was immunoSEQ multiplex PCR, and TCRdb's table has in-frame clones only and misses some. The sample has under 300,000 clones, approximately 91% seen once. Sequencing was performed on PBMCs or T cells enriched from blood (not recorded which). These receptors originate from a woman aged 40 to 50 with acute COVID-19.

This rearrangement joins TRBV5-1 to TRBJ2-2; tentative D call: TRBD2 (5 bases). Trimming removed 2 bases at V and 0 bases at J, with 8 bases between. There are 15 residues in the CDR3. Germline V CDR1 and CDR2: SGHRS, YFSETQ. CDR3 residues: CASSLPEANTGELFF. DNA for the CDR3: TGCGCCAGCAGCTTACCGGAGGCGAACACCGGGGAGCTGTTTTTT.

The chain has TRBV4-3 and TRBJ2-1; D unresolved. CDR1 is LGHNA and CDR2 is YSLEER in the germline V gene. The CDR3 extends over 17 amino acids. Trimming left V 0 bases short and J 3 bases short, with 15 bases between. The CDR3 protein is CASSQEVGGSNYNEQFF. Written as DNA, the CDR3 is TGCGCCAGCAGCCAAGAGGTTGGCGGAAGTAACTACAATGAGCAGTTCTTC.

The chain is built from TRBV7-2 and TRBJ1-1, with TRBD1 matching 8 bases. The CDR3 length is 16 residues. Trimming cost V 3 bases and J 3 bases; bases outside gene matches: 9. CDR1 is SGHTA and CDR2 is FQGNSA in the germline V gene. Written as DNA, the CDR3 is TGTGCCAGCAGCTTCTTCGGCGGACAGGGATACACTGAAGCTTTCTTT. Protein: CASSFFGGQGYTEAFF.

The chain has TRBV7-2 and TRBJ1-5; TRBD1 matches at 9 bases. Per germline, CDR1 SGHTA and CDR2 FQGNSA. Germline trimming cut 5 bases from V and 7 bases from J; bases unmatched to any gene: 9. The CDR3 sequence is 15 residues long. The CDR3 nucleotides are TGTGCCAGCAGCCGCACCGGACAGGGGTTGCAGCCCCAGCATTTT. This sequence encodes CASSRTGQGLQPQHF.

The chain carries TRBV28 and TRBJ1-2; tentatively, D is TRBD1 (6 bases). V was trimmed by 4 bases and J by 4 bases, leaving 10 bases between them. This CDR3 contains 13 residues. Germline loops: CDR1 MDHEN, CDR2 SYDVKM. CDR3 loop: CASSSTGPYGYTF. The DNA of the CDR3 is TGTGCCAGCAGTTCAACAGGGCCCTATGGCTACACCTTC.

This clone is labeled medium-sized. V usage is TRBV15 and J usage is TRBJ2-1, with D perhaps matching TRBD1 (6 bases). Trimming cost V 7 bases and J 0 bases, with 7 bases left between them. The CDR3 totals 13 residues. Per germline, CDR1 LNHNV and CDR2 YYDKDF (reference sequence). The CDR3 nucleotides are TGTGCCACCAAAGGGGGCTCCTACAATGAGCAGTTCTTC. Protein: CATKGGSYNEQFF.

This clone was found once. The chain combines TRBV5-4 with TRBJ2-5, with no clear D. V dropped 0 bases and J dropped 2 bases, with 8 bases sitting between them. Looked up from germline, CDR1 is SGHNT and CDR2 is YYREEE (reference sequence). CDR3 size: 14 residues. This chain's CDR3 is CASSLAGQQETQYF. The CDR3 bases are TGTGCCAGCAGCTTGGCCGGTCAACAAGAGACCCAGTACTTC.

To note about this clone: The same CDR3 arises from other DNA sequences in this sample as well. The chain couples TRBV5-5 to TRBJ2-7, with 7 bases aligning to TRBD2. CDR1 and CDR2 (germline): SGHKS, YYEKEE (reference sequence). J lost 1 base, V lost 0 bases, and 1 base had no gene match. The CDR3 loop spans 14 amino acids. CDR3: CASSLVSGSYEQYF. CDR3 bases: TGTGCCAGCAGCTTGGTTAGCGGGTCCTACGAGCAGTACTTC.

This chain joins TRBV24-1 and TRBJ2-1; D is possibly TRBD1 (6 bases). The CDR3 sequence is 15 residues long. The germline CDR1 and CDR2 sequences are KGHDR and SFDVKD. The germline V and J ends were trimmed by 6 bases and 4 bases, with 15 bases remaining between them. The CDR3 DNA follows: TGTGCCACCAGTTCTGGGGGCTTGGGGTACAATGAGCAGTTCTTC. Encoded protein: CATSSGGLGYNEQFF.

The V call is TRBV18, the J call TRBJ1-1; 7 nucleotides align to TRBD1. Germline V gene sequence: CDR1 KGHSH, CDR2 LQKENI. There are 14 residues in the CDR3. V lost 6 bases and J lost 4; bases outside the gene matches: 8. The DNA of the CDR3 is TGTGCCAGCTCGCTTCAGGGGGGTAGCACTGAAGCTTTCTTT. Protein product: CASSLQGGSTEAFF.

The V call is TRBV15, the J call TRBJ1-5; D may be TRBD1 (6 bases). Germline CDR1 is LNHNV and CDR2 is YYDKDF (reference sequence). Trimming removed 0 bases from V and 0 bases from J, with 12 bases in between. This CDR3 has 17 amino acids. Written as DNA, the CDR3 is TGTGCCACCAGCAGAGATGGACAGTTCAATAGCAATCAGCCCCAGCATTTT. Residues: CATSRDGQFNSNQPQHF. Full variable domain (outside the CDR3, taken from reference TRBV15 and TRBJ1-5): DAMVIQNPRYQVTQFGKPVTLSCSQTLNHNVMYWYQQKSSQAPKLLFHYYDKDFNNEADTPDNFQSRRPNTSFCFLDIRSPGLGDTAMYLCATSRDGQFNSNQPQHFGDGTRLSIL.

This sequence joins TRBV5-1 and TRBJ1-2; D unclear. Germline CDR1 SGHRS, CDR2 YFSETQ. Between the trimmed V and J ends, which lost 5 bases and 4 bases, there was a span of 12 bases. The CDR3 runs 13 residues. CDR3 nucleotides: TGCGCCAGCAGAGAAACAGCAGGCTATGGCTACACCTTC. This sequence encodes CASRETAGYGYTF. Full variable domain (remainder filled in from reference TRBV5-1 and TRBJ1-2): KAGVTQTPRYLIKTRGQQVTLSCSPISGHRSVSWYQQTPGQGLQFLFEYFSETQRNKGNFPGRFSGRQFSNSRSEMNVSTLELGDSALYLCASRETAGYGYTFGSGTRLTVV.

On this clone: Sequence at one end of the junction differs from germline and may be a read error. The genes are TRBV24-1 and TRBJ1-2; no reliable D call. The CDR3 extends over 9 amino acids. Looked up from germline, CDR1 is KGHDR and CDR2 is SFDVKD. CDR3 in amino acids: CATSEGRPF. The CDR3 DNA reads TGTGCCACCAGTGAGGGCAGGCCCTTC.

This sequence joins TRBV4-3 and TRBJ2-6; D is undetermined. The length of the CDR3 is 18 residues. Germline CDR1 and CDR2: LGHNA and YSLEER. Trimming removed 0 bases at V and 0 bases at J, with 12 bases between. The CDR3 region is CASSQELADTSGANVLTF. The DNA of the CDR3 is TGCGCCAGCAGCCAAGAGTTGGCGGATACCTCTGGGGCCAACGTCCTGACTTTC.

The rearrangement links TRBV30 to TRBJ1-1, with D unclear. Per the germline V gene, CDR1 is GTSNPN and CDR2 is SVGIG (reference sequence). Trimming stripped 5 bases from V and 1 base from J, with 11 bases between. The CDR3 runs 13 residues. The CDR3 sequence is CAWGNGGNTEAFF. The CDR3 DNA sequence: TGTGCCTGGGGAAATGGAGGGAACACTGAAGCTTTCTTT.

V and J are TRBV14 and TRBJ2-6; 9 nucleotides line up with TRBD1. V lost 1 base, J lost 1 base, and 5 bases stayed unmatched. The germline V gene has CDR1 SGHDN and CDR2 FVKESK. The CDR3 covers 18 residues. The CDR3 DNA follows: TGTGCCAGCAGCCAAGGTACAGGGGGCAGGTCTGGGGCCAACGTCCTGACTTTC. Its translation: CASSQGTGGRSGANVLTF.

The J gene is TRBJ1-1, the V gene TRBV5-1; 9 bases map to TRBD1. Germline V CDR1 and CDR2: SGHRS, YFSETQ. CDR3 length: 15 amino acids. With 3 bases clipped from V and 5 bases from J, the junction kept 8 bases outside the gene matches. CDR3 DNA sequence: TGCGCCAGCAGCTCCGGACAGGGGTTGAGAACTGAAGCTTTCTTT. As protein: CASSSGQGLRTEAFF.

The chain recombines TRBV28 with TRBJ1-2, with 9 bases fitting TRBD1. The CDR3 is 15 residues long. In germline, CDR1 is MDHEN, CDR2 SYDVKM. Losses at the gene ends were 5 bases for V and 5 bases for J; bases not matched to a gene: 9. Written as DNA, the CDR3 is TGTGCCAGCAGTCCCGGGGACAGGGAGGAATATGGCTACACCTTC. Its protein is CASSPGDREEYGYTF.

J is TRBJ2-7 and V is TRBV19; no clear D. CDR3 length: 13 amino acids. V dropped 3 bases and J dropped 2 bases, with 8 bases sitting between them. Germline V gene lookup returns CDR1 LNHDA and CDR2 SQIVND (reference sequence). CDR3 DNA: TGTGCCAGTAGTATGGCCGCCACCTACGAGCAGTACTTC. Translated: CASSMAATYEQYF.

The genes are TRBV9 and TRBJ1-1; maybe TRBD1 (5 bases). Germline CDR1 and CDR2: SGDLS and YYNGEE. Trimming took 4 bases from V and 5 from J, leaving 21 bases between them. The CDR3 extends over 16 amino acids. CDR3 nucleotides: TGTGCCAGCAGCCCCTCCACCGCGGGGGACCGAACTGAAGCTTTCTTT. Its translation: CASSPSTAGDRTEAFF.